Each of the 3 T cell receptor beta chains below was sequenced from the same sample in a study of early T cells in non-severe SARS-CoV-2 infection. TCRdb used MiXCR to reprocess the 5' RACE reads, holding one entry per CDR3 protein. The sample has some 62,000 distinct CDR3 sequences, approximately 9% seen once. Sequencing was carried out using whole blood. The source is an adult who was a healthcare worker with PCR-confirmed SARS-CoV-2 infection or an uninfected control (not recorded which).

The V and J genes are TRBV6-5 and TRBJ2-5; D uncertain. CDR1 is MNHEY, CDR2 SVGAGI, per germline. The ends were cut back, 2 bases at V and 4 bases at J, with 17 bases in the middle. This CDR3 has 16 amino acids. The CDR3 DNA sequence: TGTGCCAGCAGTTACGGGCCCGAGGTGGAAGGAGAGACCCAGTACTTC. Translated, it gives CASSYGPEVEGETQYF.

The table lists this clonotype with many counts. The chain employs TRBV12-3 or TRBV12-4 and TRBJ1-1; 7 positions match TRBD1. The CDR3 runs to 15 residues. V shed 7 bases and J 5 bases; nucleotides not matched to a gene: 13. The chain's CDR3 is CASNENRGVGTEAFF. For the CDR3, the DNA is TGTGCCAGCAACGAAAACAGGGGAGTTGGGACTGAAGCTTTCTTT.

The chain recombines TRBV29-1 with TRBJ1-1; D may be TRBD1 (5 bases). CDR1 SQVTM and CDR2 ANQGSEA come from the germline V gene. Trimming took off 7 bases at V and 2 bases at J, with 8 bases between the two ends. The length of the CDR3 is 11 residues. DNA of the CDR3: TGCAGCGCCACAGGTAACACTGAAGCTTTCTTT. Encoded protein: CSATGNTEAFF.